A selection of T cell receptor beta chains follows, all from one sample in a study of PD-L1 blockade in urothelial cancer. Generated by immunoSEQ multiplex PCR, the TCRdb table keeps only in-frame clones and is missing some. The table has roughly 100,000 clones, 75% to 90% seen once. The material sequenced was PBMCs, taken around atezolizumab (anti-PD-L1) treatment. The origin of the receptors is a man between 65 and 85 years old with urothelial cancer. Both conserved end residues are part of each CDR3.

CDR3 length,J gene,V gene,CDR3 protein
14,TRBJ2-5,TRBV2,CASRAPHDQETQYF
14,TRBJ2-7,TRBV19,CASSITGERDEQYF
17,TRBJ2-3,TRBV7-2,CASSSPAGTGERDTQYF
17,TRBJ2-3,TRBV19,CASSIDMWGASTDTQYF
15,TRBJ2-3,TRBV6-5,CASSLGLATTDTQYF
13,TRBJ2-1,TRBV18,CASSPTDYNEQFF
13,TRBJ1-2,TRBV19,CASSIGQSYGYTF
15,TRBJ1-1,TRBV2,CASSEALQGGTEAFF
16,TRBJ1-5,TRBV7-2,CASSLEVGRSNQPQHF
15,TRBJ1-3,TRBV12-5,CASGLVRLSGNTIYF
13,TRBJ2-5,TRBV2,CASTRGYGETQYF
15,TRBJ2-4,TRBV7-8,CASSLTTGGYDIQYF
12,TRBJ2-3,TRBV7-6,CASSQSTDTQYF
14,TRBJ2-2,TRBV10-3,CAISDPGLTGELFF
17,TRBJ2-2,TRBV18,CASSPTLLAGDTGELFF
13,TRBJ2-5,TRBV6-5,CASSTGGKETQYF
13,TRBJ2-1,TRBV7-9,CASSLGQNNEQFF
16,TRBJ1-4,TRBV9,CASSVAPGQVNEKLFF
15,TRBJ2-3,TRBV2,CASSPRTAHTDTQYF
17,TRBJ1-4,TRBV15,CATSRDLGGGANEKLFF
14,TRBJ2-1,TRBV10-3,CAIRTGGSYNEQFF
14,TRBJ1-1,TRBV5-1,CASSLVTENTEAFF
14,TRBJ2-7,TRBV6-1,CASSDSFMGYEQYF
15,TRBJ2-7,TRBV6-1,CASSDGGYRSYEQYF
14,TRBJ1-4,TRBV9,CASSGEGANEKLFF
17,TRBJ2-7,TRBV7-3,CASSLMGGSASPFEQYF
17,TRBJ2-1,TRBV7-8,CASSVSSGRTTIDEQFF
13,TRBJ1-2,TRBV6-1,CASSPGGIRVYTF
13,TRBJ2-5,TRBV9,CASGQGGVETQYF
13,TRBJ2-7,TRBV11-3,CASSPSSAGEQYF
15,TRBJ2-3,TRBV19,CASGGLAGGWDTQYF
16,TRBJ1-6,TRBV7-6,CASSELGGSYNSPLHF